This section outlines one T cell receptor (beta chain) sequence together with its context. Its specificity is unknown. Sequencing used immunoSEQ multiplex PCR; TCRdb keeps in-frame clones, though not all of them. This table has roughly 120,000 clones, more than 70% appearing once. V was cut by 5 bases and J by 3 bases, with 14 bases left in between. This CDR3 region has 15 residues. Germline V CDR1 and CDR2: SGHDT, YYEEEE. This record comes from a study of PD-1 blockade in mismatch repair-deficient tumors. Across the whole study: Enrolled about 2013-2017, patients had progressing, pretreated mismatch repair-deficient cancers of 12 to 13 types. Study-wide results and caveats: After pembrolizumab, tumor-resident clones rose rapidly, then generally contracted before radiologic responses.

This sequence originates from an adult with mismatch repair-deficient cancer. The sample here was peripheral blood, taken 72 weeks after starting pembrolizumab. This chain uses TRBV5-6 with TRBJ2-2; the D call may be TRBD1 or TRBD2 (6 bases each). CDR3 residues: CASRMTGAYTGELFF. CDR3 sequence (DNA): TGTGCCAGCAGGATGACGGGGGCCTACACCGGGGAGCTGTTTTTT.